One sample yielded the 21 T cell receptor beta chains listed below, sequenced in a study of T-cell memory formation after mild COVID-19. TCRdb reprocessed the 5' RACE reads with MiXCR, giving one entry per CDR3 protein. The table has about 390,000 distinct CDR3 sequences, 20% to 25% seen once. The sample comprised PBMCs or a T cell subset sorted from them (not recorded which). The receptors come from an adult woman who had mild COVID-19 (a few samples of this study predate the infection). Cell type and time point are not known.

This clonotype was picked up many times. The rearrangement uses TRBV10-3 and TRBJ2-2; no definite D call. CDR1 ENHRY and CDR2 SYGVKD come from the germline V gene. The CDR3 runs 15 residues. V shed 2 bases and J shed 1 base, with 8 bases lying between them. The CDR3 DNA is TGTGCCATCAGTGAGAATAGCCTGAACACCGGGGAGCTGTTTTTT. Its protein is CAISENSLNTGELFF.

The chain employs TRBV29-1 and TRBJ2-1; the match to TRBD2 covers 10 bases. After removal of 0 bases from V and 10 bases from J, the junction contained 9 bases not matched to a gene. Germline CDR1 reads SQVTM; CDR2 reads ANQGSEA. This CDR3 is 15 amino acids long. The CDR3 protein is CSVEDFQREGVEQFF. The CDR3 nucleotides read TGCAGCGTTGAAGATTTCCAGCGGGAGGGGGTAGAGCAGTTCTTC.

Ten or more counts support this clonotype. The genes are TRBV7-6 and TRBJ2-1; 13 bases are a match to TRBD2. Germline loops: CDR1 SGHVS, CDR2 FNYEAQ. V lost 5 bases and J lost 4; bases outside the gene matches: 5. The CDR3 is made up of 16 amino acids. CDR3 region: CASSPGLAGPYNEQFF. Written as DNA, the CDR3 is TGTGCCAGCAGCCCGGGACTAGCGGGGCCATACAATGAGCAGTTCTTC.

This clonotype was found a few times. The CDR3 sequence: CAISDTKVDSRYSNQPQHF. In DNA form, the CDR3 reads TGTGCCATCAGTGACACAAAAGTTGACAGCCGTTATAGCAATCAGCCCCAGCATTTT. The gene calls are TRBV10-3 and TRBJ1-5; D is perhaps TRBD1 (5 bases). CDR1 and CDR2 (germline): ENHRY, SYGVKD. Trimming took 3 bases from V and 0 from J, leaving 21 bases between them. The CDR3 sequence is 19 residues long.

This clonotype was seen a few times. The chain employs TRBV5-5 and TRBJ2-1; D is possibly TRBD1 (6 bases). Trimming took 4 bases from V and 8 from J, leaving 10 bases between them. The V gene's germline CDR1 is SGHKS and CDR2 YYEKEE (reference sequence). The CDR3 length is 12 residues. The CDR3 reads CASSPQGDEQFF. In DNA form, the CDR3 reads TGTGCCAGCAGCCCACAGGGAGATGAGCAGTTCTTC. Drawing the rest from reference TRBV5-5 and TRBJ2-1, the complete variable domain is DAGVTQSPTHLIKTRGQQVTLRCSPISGHKSVSWYQQVLGQGPQFIFQYYEKEERGRGNFPDRFSARQFPNYSSELNVNALLLGDSALYLCASSPQGDEQFFGPGTRLTVL.

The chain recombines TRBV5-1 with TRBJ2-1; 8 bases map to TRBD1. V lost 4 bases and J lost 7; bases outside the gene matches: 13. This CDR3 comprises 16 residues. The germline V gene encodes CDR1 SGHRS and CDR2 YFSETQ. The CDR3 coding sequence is TGCGCCAGCAGCGAACCGGGACAGGCGTTTGGGAATGAGCAGTTCTTC. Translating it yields CASSEPGQAFGNEQFF. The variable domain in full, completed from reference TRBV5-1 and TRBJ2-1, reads KAGVTQTPRYLIKTRGQQVTLSCSPISGHRSVSWYQQTPGQGLQFLFEYFSETQRNKGNFPGRFSGRQFSNSRSEMNVSTLELGDSALYLCASSEPGQAFGNEQFFGPGTRLTVL.

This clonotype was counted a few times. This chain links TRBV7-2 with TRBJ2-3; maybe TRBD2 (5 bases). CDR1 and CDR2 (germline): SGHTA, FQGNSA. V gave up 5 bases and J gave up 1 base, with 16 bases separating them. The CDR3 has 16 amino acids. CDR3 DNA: TGTGCCAGCAGCCCCCAGCGGAGAACCCGCACAGATACGCAGTATTTT. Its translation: CASSPQRRTRTDTQYF.

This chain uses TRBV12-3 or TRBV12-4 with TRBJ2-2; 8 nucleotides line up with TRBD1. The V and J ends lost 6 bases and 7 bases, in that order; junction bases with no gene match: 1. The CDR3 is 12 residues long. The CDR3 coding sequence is TGTGCCAGCAGCGACAGGGGCGGGGAGCTGTTTTTT. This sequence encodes CASSDRGGELFF.

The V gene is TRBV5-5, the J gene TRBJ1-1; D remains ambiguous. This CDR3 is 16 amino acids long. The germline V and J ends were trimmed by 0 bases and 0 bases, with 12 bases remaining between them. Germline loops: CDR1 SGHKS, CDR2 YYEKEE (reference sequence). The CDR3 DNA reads TGTGCCAGCAGCTTGGGTCTAAAAGTCATGAACACTGAAGCTTTCTTT. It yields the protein CASSLGLKVMNTEAFF. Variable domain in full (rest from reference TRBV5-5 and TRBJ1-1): DAGVTQSPTHLIKTRGQQVTLRCSPISGHKSVSWYQQVLGQGPQFIFQYYEKEERGRGNFPDRFSARQFPNYSSELNVNALLLGDSALYLCASSLGLKVMNTEAFFGQGTRLTVV.

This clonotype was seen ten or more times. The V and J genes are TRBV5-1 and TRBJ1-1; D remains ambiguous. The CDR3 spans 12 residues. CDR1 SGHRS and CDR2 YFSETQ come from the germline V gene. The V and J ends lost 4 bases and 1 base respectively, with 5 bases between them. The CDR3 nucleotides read TGCGCCAGCAGCGACCCGAACACTGAAGCTTTCTTT. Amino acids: CASSDPNTEAFF. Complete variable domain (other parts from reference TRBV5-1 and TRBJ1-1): KAGVTQTPRYLIKTRGQQVTLSCSPISGHRSVSWYQQTPGQGLQFLFEYFSETQRNKGNFPGRFSGRQFSNSRSEMNVSTLELGDSALYLCASSDPNTEAFFGQGTRLTVV.

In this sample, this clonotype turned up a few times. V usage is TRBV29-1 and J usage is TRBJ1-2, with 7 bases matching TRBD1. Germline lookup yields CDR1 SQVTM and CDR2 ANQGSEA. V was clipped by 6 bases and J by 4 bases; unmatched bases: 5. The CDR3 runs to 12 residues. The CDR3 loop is CSVGGQSYGYTF. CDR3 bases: TGCAGCGTAGGGGGACAGTCCTATGGCTACACCTTC.

The chain's CDR3 is CASSLTRVRVNTEAFF. The CDR3 DNA follows: TGTGCCAGCAGCTTAACACGCGTTAGGGTGAACACTGAAGCTTTCTTT. This rearrangement joins TRBV7-3 to TRBJ1-1, with unresolved D. The CDR3 totals 16 residues. Trimming cost V 0 bases and J 0 bases, with 11 bases left between them. The germline V gene encodes CDR1 SGHTA and CDR2 FQGTGA.

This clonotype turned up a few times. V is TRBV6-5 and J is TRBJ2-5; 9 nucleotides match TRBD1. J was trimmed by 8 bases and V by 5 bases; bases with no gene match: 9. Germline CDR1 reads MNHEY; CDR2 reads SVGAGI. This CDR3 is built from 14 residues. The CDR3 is CASSRTGEMATQYF. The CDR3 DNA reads TGTGCCAGCAGTAGGACAGGGGAGATGGCAACCCAGTACTTC.

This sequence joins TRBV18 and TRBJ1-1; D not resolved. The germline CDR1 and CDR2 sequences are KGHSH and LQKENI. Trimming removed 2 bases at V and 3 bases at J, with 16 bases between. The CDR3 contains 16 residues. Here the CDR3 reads CASSPSRRMGDTEAFF. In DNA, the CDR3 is TGTGCCAGCTCACCATCCCGCCGGATGGGCGACACTGAAGCTTTCTTT.

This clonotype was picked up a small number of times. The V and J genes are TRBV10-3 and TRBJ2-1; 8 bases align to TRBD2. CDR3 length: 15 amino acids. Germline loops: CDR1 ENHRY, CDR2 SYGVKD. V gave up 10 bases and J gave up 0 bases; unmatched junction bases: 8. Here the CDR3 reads CATSGAGGSYNEQFF. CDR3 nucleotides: TGTGCCACCTCCGGGGCGGGAGGCTCCTACAATGAGCAGTTCTTC.

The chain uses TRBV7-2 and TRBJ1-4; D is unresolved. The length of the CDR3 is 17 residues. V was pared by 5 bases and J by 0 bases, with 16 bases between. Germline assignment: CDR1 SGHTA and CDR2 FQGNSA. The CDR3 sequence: CASSPGGGRATNEKLFF. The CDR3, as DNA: TGTGCCAGCAGCCCCGGCGGAGGGCGTGCAACTAATGAAAAACTGTTTTTT.

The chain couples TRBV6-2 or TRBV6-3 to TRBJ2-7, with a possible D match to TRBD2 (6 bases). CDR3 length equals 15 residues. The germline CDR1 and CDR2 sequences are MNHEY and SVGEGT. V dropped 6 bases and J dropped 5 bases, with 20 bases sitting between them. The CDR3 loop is CASSPQARWRDEQYF. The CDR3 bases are TGTGCCAGCAGCCCCCAAGCCCGGTGGAGGGACGAGCAGTACTTC.

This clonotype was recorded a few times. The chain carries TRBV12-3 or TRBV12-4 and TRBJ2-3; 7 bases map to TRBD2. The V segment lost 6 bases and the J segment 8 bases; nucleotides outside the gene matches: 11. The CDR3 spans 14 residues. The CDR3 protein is CASSRTIQRGTQYF. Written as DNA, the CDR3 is TGTGCCAGCAGCCGGACTATCCAGCGGGGTACGCAGTATTTT.

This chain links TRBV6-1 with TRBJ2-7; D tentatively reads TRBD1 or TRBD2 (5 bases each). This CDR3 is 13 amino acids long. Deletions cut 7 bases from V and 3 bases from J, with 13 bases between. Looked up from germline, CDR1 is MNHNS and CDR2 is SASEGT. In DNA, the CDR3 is TGTGCCAGCATGAAGGGACCGAGCTACGAGCAGTACTTC. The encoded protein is CASMKGPSYEQYF.

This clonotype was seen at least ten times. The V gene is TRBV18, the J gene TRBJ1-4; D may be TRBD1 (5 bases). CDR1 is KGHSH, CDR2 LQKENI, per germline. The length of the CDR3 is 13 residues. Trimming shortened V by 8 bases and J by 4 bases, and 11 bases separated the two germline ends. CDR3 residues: CASSPGLNEKLFF. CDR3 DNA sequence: TGTGCCAGCAGCCCGGGACTTAATGAAAAACTGTTTTTT.

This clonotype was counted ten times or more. Here the CDR3 DNA reads TGTGCCAGCAGCTTAGTCGCGGCCTCCGACTATAGCAATCAGCCCCAGCATTTT. Amino acids: CASSLVAASDYSNQPQHF. V and J are TRBV7-6 and TRBJ1-5, with D uncertain. From germline, CDR1 is SGHVS and CDR2 FNYEAQ. The ends were cut back, 1 base at V and 0 bases at J, with 16 bases in the middle. The CDR3 is 18 amino acids. Combining the CDR3 with reference TRBV7-6 and TRBJ1-5 gives the whole variable domain GAGVSQSPRYKVTKRGQDVALRCDPISGHVSLYWYRQALGQGPEFLTYFNYEAQQDKSGLPNDRFSAERPEGSISTLTIQRTEQRDSAMYRCASSLVAASDYSNQPQHFGDGTRLSIL.